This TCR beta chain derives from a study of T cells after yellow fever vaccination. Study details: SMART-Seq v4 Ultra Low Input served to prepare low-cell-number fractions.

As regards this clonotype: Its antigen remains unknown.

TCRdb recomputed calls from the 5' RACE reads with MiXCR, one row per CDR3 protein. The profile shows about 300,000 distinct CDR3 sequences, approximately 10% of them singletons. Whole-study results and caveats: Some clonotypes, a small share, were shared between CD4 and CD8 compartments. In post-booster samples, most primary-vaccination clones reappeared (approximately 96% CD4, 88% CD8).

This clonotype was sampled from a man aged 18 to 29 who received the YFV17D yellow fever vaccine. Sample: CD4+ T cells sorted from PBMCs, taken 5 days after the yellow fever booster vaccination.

For the CDR3, the DNA is TGTGCCAGCTCACCACCGTCAGGGGGCGATGAGCAGTTCTTC. It codes for CASSPPSGGDEQFF. This chain links TRBV18 with TRBJ2-1; 8 nucleotides line up with TRBD1. Germline CDR1 is KGHSH and CDR2 is LQKENI. The CDR3 has 14 amino acids. The J segment lost 8 bases and the V segment lost 0 bases, leaving 3 bases of the junction unmatched. The complete variable domain, with remaining parts taken from reference TRBV18 and TRBJ2-1, reads NAGVMQNPRHLVRRRGQEARLRCSPMKGHSHVYWYRQLPEEGLKFMVYLQKENIIDESGMPKERFSAEFPKEGPSILRIQQVVRGDSAAYFCASSPPSGGDEQFFGPGTRLTVL.